These 30 T cell receptor beta chains were all obtained from the same sample, sequenced in a study of Ad26.COV2.S vaccination and SARS-CoV-2 variants. TCRdb's table, derived via immunoSEQ multiplex PCR, lists solely in-frame clones and lacks some. The sample carries around 300,000 clones, roughly 90% recorded once. Documented treatment: 19 received Ad26.COV2.S at low or high dose, single or two shots; five or six received placebo; per-sample allocation not given. All samples were drawn on day 63, counting from the first vaccine or placebo injection. The input for sequencing was peripheral blood, taken in a trial of Ad26.COV2.S vaccine versus placebo. The receptors were gathered from a person aged 18-65 years who received the Ad26.COV2.S COVID-19 vaccine or a placebo.

In nucleotides, the CDR3 is TGTGCCAGTACCTTTCTGGGACAGCCACACACTGAAGCTTTCTTT. Translation gives CASTFLGQPHTEAFF. The rearrangement links TRBV19 to TRBJ1-1; 7 bases match TRBD1. Germline values: CDR1 LNHDA, CDR2 SQIVND (reference sequence). V shed 7 bases and J 3 bases; nucleotides not matched to a gene: 11. The CDR3 contains 15 residues.

The chain joins TRBV7-8 to TRBJ2-1, with D unclear. Germline loops: CDR1 SGHVS, CDR2 FQNEAQ. The V and J ends lost 4 bases and 3 bases respectively, with 13 bases between them. CDR3 size: 15 residues. The CDR3 DNA is TGTGCCAGCAGCTCAGTTGGACGAATCTACAATGAGCAGTTCTTC. As protein: CASSSVGRIYNEQFF.

This CDR3 reads CASSIVTLKQWRDRLNTEAFF. The CDR3 coding sequence is TGTGCCAGTAGTATAGTAACCCTTAAACAGTGGAGGGATCGTTTGAACACTGAAGCTTTCTTT. The chain recombines TRBV19 with TRBJ1-1; no firm D call. V was pared by 1 base and J by 0 bases, with 27 bases between. This CDR3 is 21 amino acids long. CDR1 and CDR2 from the germline V gene are LNHDA and SQIVND (reference sequence).

There are a few counts of this clone. The chain joins TRBV18 to TRBJ1-1, with D uncertain. The germline V gene has CDR1 KGHSH and CDR2 LQKENI. V was cut by 5 bases and J by 10 bases, with 17 bases left in between. The CDR3 sequence is 13 residues long. CDR3 coding DNA: TGTGCCAGCTCAACCTCGGCAGCTGGGGTAGCTTTCTTT. It codes for CASSTSAAGVAFF.

DNA of the CDR3: TGTGCCAGCGGGAGACAGGGCCTCAATCAGCCCCAGCATTTT. Encoded protein: CASGRQGLNQPQHF. V gene TRBV27 combines with J gene TRBJ1-5; TRBD1 agrees at 7 bases. V shed 8 bases and J 3 bases; nucleotides not matched to a gene: 7. In germline, CDR1 is MNHEY, CDR2 SMNVEV (reference sequence). The CDR3 runs 14 residues.

This clone came up a few times. This chain connects TRBV29-1 to TRBJ1-5; 7 bases are a match to TRBD1. The CDR3 totals 15 residues. Looked up from germline, CDR1 is SQVTM and CDR2 is ANQGSEA. Trimming removed 4 bases from V and 3 bases from J; junction bases left unmatched: 9. The CDR3 DNA follows: TGCAGCGTTGCCGATCGACAGGGCATCAATCAGCCCCAGCATTTT. It codes for CSVADRQGINQPQHF.

The chain combines TRBV29-1 with TRBJ2-3; no clear D. The ends were cut back, 3 bases at V and 5 bases at J, with 12 bases in the middle. Germline V CDR1 and CDR2: SQVTM, ANQGSEA. The CDR3 sequence is 13 residues long. The CDR3 loop is CSVDRSKGDTQYF. The CDR3 coding sequence is TGCAGCGTTGATAGATCCAAGGGAGATACGCAGTATTTT.

The chain links TRBV4-3 to TRBJ2-3; 13 bases map to TRBD2. The germline V gene has CDR1 LGHNA and CDR2 YSLEER. The CDR3 has 14 amino acids. V shed 7 bases and J 6 bases; nucleotides not matched to a gene: 4. CDR3 residues: CASKTSGGADTQYF. CDR3 nucleotides: TGCGCCAGCAAAACTAGCGGGGGGGCTGATACGCAGTATTTT.

This chain connects TRBV4-3 to TRBJ1-3; D call uncertain. This CDR3 has 15 amino acids. The V end lost 2 bases, the J end lost 5 bases, and 13 bases lay between the germline ends. Germline V gene lookup returns CDR1 LGHNA and CDR2 YSLEER. CDR3 coding DNA: TGCGCCAGCAGCCAAAACTCCGCAGATAGAAACACCATATATTTT. Its translation: CASSQNSADRNTIYF.

The chain employs TRBV6-2 or TRBV6-3 and TRBJ2-7; D uncertain. The V and J ends lost 4 bases and 3 bases respectively, with 13 bases between them. Per germline, CDR1 MNHEY and CDR2 SVGEGT. The length of the CDR3 is 14 residues. CDR3 region: CASSSGRIHYEQYV. CDR3 nucleotide sequence: TGTGCCAGCAGTTCCGGACGGATACACTACGAGCAGTACGTC.

The CDR3 is CASSFSAGDTYNEQFF. The CDR3 DNA reads TGTGCCAGCAGTTTTTCAGCGGGAGATACCTACAATGAGCAGTTCTTC. The V gene is TRBV27, the J gene TRBJ2-1, with 8 bases fitting TRBD2. V was clipped by 3 bases and J by 2 bases; unmatched bases: 6. The CDR3 extends over 16 amino acids. Germline V CDR1 and CDR2: MNHEY, SMNVEV (reference sequence).

V and J are TRBV27 and TRBJ1-2; D gene ambiguous. V lost 6 bases to trimming and J lost 4 bases, with 9 bases between them. The CDR3 contains 12 residues. Germline V CDR1 and CDR2: MNHEY, SMNVEV (reference sequence). CDR3 bases: TGTGCCAGCAGAAACAGACCCTATGGCTACACCTTC. As protein: CASRNRPYGYTF.

The chain has TRBV6-5 and TRBJ2-7, with 11 bases fitting TRBD1. Germline CDR1 is MNHEY and CDR2 is SVGAGI. This CDR3 comprises 14 residues. The V and J ends lost 7 bases and 6 bases, in that order; junction bases with no gene match: 8. The DNA for the CDR3 is TGTGCCAGCACGTTAGGACAGGGGGCTGGCGAGCAGTACTTC. Protein product: CASTLGQGAGEQYF.

V and J are TRBV7-8 and TRBJ1-1; D unresolved. The V end lost 5 bases, the J end lost 2 bases, and 18 bases lay between the germline ends. The V gene's germline CDR1 is SGHVS and CDR2 FQNEAQ. CDR3 length equals 16 residues. CDR3 DNA: TGTGCCAGCAGCGTACTTACCTACGGGGAAAACACTGAAGCTTTCTTT. This translates into CASSVLTYGENTEAFF.

This clone occurred once. This rearrangement joins TRBV10-3 to TRBJ1-4; 9 bases line up with TRBD1. The CDR3 runs 18 residues. Losses at the gene ends were 0 bases for V and 0 bases for J; bases not matched to a gene: 5. Germline CDR1 and CDR2: ENHRY and SYGVKD. CDR3 residues: CAISESPGQGATNEKLFF. The CDR3, as DNA: TGTGCCATCAGTGAGTCGCCGGGACAGGGTGCAACTAATGAAAAACTGTTTTTT.

The chain employs TRBV6-1 and TRBJ1-1; D possibly corresponds to TRBD1 (5 bases). V lost 3 bases, J lost 7 bases, and 15 bases lay in between. CDR1 is MNHNS and CDR2 is SASEGT in the germline V gene. This CDR3 contains 14 residues. The CDR3: CASSEVAGQVEAFF. The DNA for the CDR3 is TGTGCCAGCAGTGAGGTTGCAGGGCAGGTTGAAGCTTTCTTT.

CDR3 in amino acids: CASSQAVGREAFF. CDR3 nucleotides: TGCGCCAGCAGCCAAGCTGTGGGCCGGGAAGCTTTCTTT. J is TRBJ1-1 and V is TRBV4-3; D not certain. CDR3 size: 13 residues. Germline V gene sequence: CDR1 LGHNA, CDR2 YSLEER. The germline V and J ends were trimmed by 1 base and 8 bases, with 11 bases remaining between them.

The V and J genes are TRBV5-1 and TRBJ1-2; the D gene is possibly TRBD1 (6 bases). The germline gives CDR1 SGHRS, CDR2 YFSETQ. CDR3 length: 14 residues. V lost 0 bases and J 4 bases, leaving 10 bases between the germline ends. The CDR3: CASSLAPDSYGYTF. CDR3 bases: TGCGCCAGCAGCTTGGCCCCGGACAGCTATGGCTACACCTTC.

The chain combines TRBV3-1 (or the pseudogene TRBV3-2) with TRBJ1-6; tentative D call: TRBD1 (5 bases). V lost 3 bases and J lost 4, with 16 bases in between. This CDR3 contains 17 residues. The germline CDR1 and CDR2 sequences are LGHDT and YNNKEL (reference sequence). CDR3 region: CASSQVDSHLYNSPLHF. CDR3 sequence (DNA): TGTGCCAGCAGCCAGGTCGACAGTCACTTATATAATTCACCCCTCCACTTT.

This rearrangement joins TRBV5-5 to TRBJ2-2; 8 nucleotides align to TRBD1. The CDR3 has 14 amino acids. After removal of 2 bases from V and 3 bases from J, the junction contained 0 bases not matched to a gene. Germline V gene lookup returns CDR1 SGHKS and CDR2 YYEKEE (reference sequence). The CDR3 DNA is TGTGCCAGCAGCTTACAGGGGGACACCGGGGAGCTGTTTTTT. Its translation: CASSLQGDTGELFF.

The chain uses TRBV10-3 and TRBJ2-1; 7 nucleotides match TRBD2. The CDR3 extends over 16 amino acids. The germline CDR1 and CDR2 sequences are ENHRY and SYGVKD. V shed 3 bases and J 6 bases; nucleotides not matched to a gene: 11. CDR3 sequence (DNA): TGTGCCATCAGTGAAGGTTCAGCGGGATTTGTCAATGAGCAGTTCTTC. It specifies CAISEGSAGFVNEQFF.

This sequence joins TRBV24-1 and TRBJ1-1; D gene unclear. V was clipped by 0 bases and J by 1 base, with 8 bases between them. Germline CDR1 reads KGHDR; CDR2 reads SFDVKD. The CDR3 spans 15 residues. As DNA, the CDR3 is TGTGCCACCAGTGATTTGAAGCAGAAGAACACTGAAGCTTTCTTT. Residues: CATSDLKQKNTEAFF.

V gene TRBV6-4 combines with J gene TRBJ2-1; a possible D gene is TRBD2 (6 bases). The CDR3 loop spans 13 amino acids. V was trimmed by 4 bases and J by 8 bases, leaving 12 bases between them. Per germline, CDR1 MRHNA and CDR2 SNTAGT. As DNA, the CDR3 is TGTGCCAGCAGTGGAACTAGCTTGGATGAGCAGTTCTTC. This encodes CASSGTSLDEQFF.

The chain uses TRBV5-1 and TRBJ2-2; D call uncertain. The length of the CDR3 is 13 residues. V lost 5 bases and J lost 4, with 9 bases in between. Germline-derived CDR1 and CDR2 are SGHRS and YFSETQ. The CDR3 spells CASSQAFTGELFF. Written as DNA, the CDR3 is TGCGCCAGCAGTCAGGCGTTCACCGGGGAGCTGTTTTTT.

The chain recombines TRBV5-1 with TRBJ2-5, with a tentative D call TRBD1 (6 bases). The CDR3 covers 18 residues. Trimming took off 1 base at V and 4 bases at J, with 23 bases between the two ends. Germline-derived CDR1 and CDR2 are SGHRS and YFSETQ. The DNA for the CDR3 is TGCGCCAGCAGCTTGAGGGTTTACAGGACAGCCGAGGGAGAGACCCAGTACTTC. This encodes CASSLRVYRTAEGETQYF.

The CDR3 sequence: CASSYDRVTQYF. CDR3 in DNA: TGTGCCAGCAGCTACGACAGGGTTACGCAGTATTTT. The chain recombines TRBV7-9 with TRBJ2-3, with 7 bases lining up with TRBD1. J gave up 8 bases and V 4 bases, and 3 bases lay outside the gene matches. Germline assignment: CDR1 SEHNR and CDR2 FQNEAQ (reference sequence). The CDR3 is 12 amino acids.

The chain uses TRBV6-6 and TRBJ1-6, with D hard to call. The germline gives CDR1 MNHNY, CDR2 SVGAGI (reference sequence). This CDR3 is 15 amino acids long. Trimming stripped 0 bases from V and 3 bases from J, with 6 bases between. The CDR3 region is CASSYSDGYNSPLHF. DNA of the CDR3: TGTGCCAGCAGTTACTCCGACGGCTATAATTCACCCCTCCACTTT.

CDR3 in amino acids: CASSVGNEQFF. In DNA, the CDR3 is TGTGCCAGCAGCGTCGGCAATGAGCAGTTCTTC. This sequence joins TRBV14 and TRBJ2-1; D remains unclear. V lost 5 bases and J lost 6, with 5 bases in between. CDR1 is SGHDN and CDR2 is FVKESK in the germline V gene. The CDR3 runs 11 residues.

The rearrangement joins TRBV4-1 to TRBJ1-1; TRBD1 might be the D (5 bases). The V gene's germline CDR1 is MGHRA and CDR2 YSYEKL. The germline V and J ends were trimmed by 3 bases and 3 bases, with 14 bases remaining between them. The CDR3 is made up of 15 amino acids. Here the CDR3 DNA reads TGCGCCAGCAGCCACCCCGCGAGGGGCGACACTGAAGCTTTCTTT. This gives the protein CASSHPARGDTEAFF.

This clone was detected only once. This sequence joins TRBV5-4 and TRBJ1-3, with D unresolved. This CDR3 spans 17 amino acids. V lost 1 base and J lost 0, with 14 bases in between. Germline assignment: CDR1 SGHNT and CDR2 YYREEE (reference sequence). CDR3: CASSLSPGKSSGNTIYF. CDR3 nucleotides: TGTGCCAGCAGCTTGAGTCCGGGGAAAAGCTCTGGAAACACCATATATTTT.